Listed here are 29 T cell receptor beta chains from one sample, sequenced in a study of low-dose radiotherapy and immunotherapy resistance in tumors. Time point in this sample: before trial treatment. TRAV- and TRBV-specific primers were used for first-strand cDNA, which covered alpha and beta chains. The authors ran 15 to 20 PCR cycles to amplify TCRs with a constant-region primer and V-primer adapter. A single record per CDR3 protein comes from TCRdb applying MiXCR to the reads. The data contain 30,000 to 50,000 distinct CDR3 sequences, around a third of them singletons. Specimen: PBMCs, collected before treatment. The receptors derive from a male donor with gallbladder cancer.

This clonotype was detected only once. The chain couples TRBV20-1 to TRBJ2-1; unclear D gene. The germline CDR1 and CDR2 sequences are DFQATT and SNEGSKA (reference sequence). V was trimmed by 2 bases and J by 9 bases, leaving 11 bases between them. This CDR3 has 12 residues. CDR3 nucleotides: TGCAGTGCTAGACCGTCCGGTGGTGAGCAGTTCTTC. Amino acids: CSARPSGGEQFF.

V usage is TRBV6-2 or TRBV6-3 and J usage is TRBJ2-3; 12 nucleotides line up with TRBD1. The CDR3 sequence is 15 residues long. From germline, CDR1 is MNHEY and CDR2 SVGEGT. V gave up 2 bases and J gave up 8 bases; unmatched junction bases: 5. In nucleotides, the CDR3 is TGTGCCAGCAGTTACCCGGGACAGGGGGCGAGTACGCAGTATTTT. Encoded protein: CASSYPGQGASTQYF.

This clonotype was found many times. The CDR3 DNA reads as TGTGCCAGCAGCCGAGGGGCAGACTATGGCTACACCTTC. Its protein product is CASSRGADYGYTF. This chain connects TRBV12-3 or TRBV12-4 to TRBJ1-2; maybe TRBD1 (5 bases). The germline V and J ends were trimmed by 6 bases and 3 bases, with 11 bases remaining between them. The CDR3 sequence is 13 residues long.

This clonotype came up many times. V and J are TRBV9 and TRBJ2-3; D might be TRBD2 (6 bases). Trimming took off 5 bases at V and 6 bases at J, with 10 bases between the two ends. CDR3 size: 12 residues. Germline V CDR1 and CDR2: SGDLS, YYNGEE. The CDR3 loop reads CASSPGLDTQYF. The CDR3 bases are TGTGCCAGCAGTCCGGGACTCGATACGCAGTATTTT.

Many counts were recorded for this clonotype. The chain uses TRBV15 and TRBJ2-2, with a possible D match to TRBD2 (6 bases). The CDR3 runs 17 residues. The V gene lost 2 bases and the J gene lost 5 bases, with 18 bases spanning the gap. Germline-derived CDR1 and CDR2 are LNHNV and YYDKDF (reference sequence). The CDR3: CATSRKTPGEVTGELFF. DNA for the CDR3: TGTGCCACCAGCAGAAAGACCCCGGGAGAGGTGACCGGGGAGCTGTTTTTT.

As concerns this clonotype: A read error is the likely source, as a far larger clone sits one nucleotide away. The V call is TRBV28, the J call TRBJ2-1; D is tentatively TRBD1 or TRBD2 (5 bases each). The V and J ends lost 1 base and 10 bases respectively, with 14 bases between them. The CDR3 runs to 14 residues. CDR1 and CDR2 (germline): MDHEN, SYDVKM. The CDR3 loop is CASSLSPGPYEQFF. The CDR3 coding sequence is TGTGCCAGCAGTTTATCGCCGGGGCCCTACGAGCAGTTCTTC.

This clonotype has more than one count but fewer than ten. The chain carries TRBV6-5 and TRBJ1-1, with 9 bases that match TRBD1. Germline loops: CDR1 MNHEY, CDR2 SVGAGI. The CDR3 runs to 14 residues. V lost 2 bases to trimming and J lost 5 bases; unmatched junction nucleotides: 3. The CDR3 protein is CASSYRTGETEAFF. In DNA, the CDR3 is TGTGCCAGCAGTTACCGGACAGGGGAGACTGAAGCTTTCTTT.

This clonotype appeared many times. This CDR3 is CSVVGRPGNTDTQYF. As DNA, the CDR3 is TGCAGCGTTGTAGGGCGACCGGGCAACACAGATACGCAGTATTTT. This sequence joins TRBV29-1 and TRBJ2-3; no definite D call. This CDR3 is 15 amino acids long. The germline V gene has CDR1 SQVTM and CDR2 ANQGSEA. V lost 4 bases and J lost 2, with 16 bases in between.

A word on this clonotype: This sequence is one base from a far larger clone and is likely a read error. The rearrangement uses TRBV13 and TRBJ2-5, with a weak D call TRBD2 (5 bases). V lost 5 bases, J lost 11 bases, and 21 bases lay in between. In germline, CDR1 is PRHDT, CDR2 FYEKMQ (reference sequence). This CDR3 has 14 amino acids. The CDR3 spells CASSERTGPYEQYF. CDR3 nucleotide sequence: TGTGCCAGCAGCGAAAGGACTGGGCCCTATGAGCAGTACTTC.

This clonotype was seen repeatedly, ten times or more. This chain joins TRBV12-5 and TRBJ2-3; unclear D gene. The CDR3 covers 13 residues. The V end lost 0 bases, the J end lost 3 bases, and 4 bases lay between the germline ends. Looked up from germline, CDR1 is LGHNT and CDR2 is FRNRAP. CDR3 in amino acids: CASGLVGTDTQYF. The CDR3 DNA follows: TGTGCTAGTGGTTTGGTGGGGACAGATACGCAGTATTTT.

This clonotype has ten or more counts. This chain links TRBV20-1 with TRBJ2-3; perhaps TRBD1 as D (6 bases). CDR1 and CDR2 from the germline V gene are DFQATT and SNEGSKA (reference sequence). The CDR3 runs 14 residues. The ends were cut back, 5 bases at V and 6 bases at J, with 18 bases in the middle. CDR3 in DNA: TGCAGTGCTTTCTTTTTTGGGGGCGGGGATACGCAGTATTTT. Its protein product is CSAFFFGGGDTQYF.

This clonotype was observed many times. CDR3 bases: TGTGCCAGCAGTTTCGGGACTAGGTCAAATACGCAGTATTTT. It yields the protein CASSFGTRSNTQYF. The chain links TRBV27 to TRBJ2-3; 8 nucleotides align to TRBD2. Germline V CDR1 and CDR2: MNHEY, SMNVEV (reference sequence). Trimming at V came to 3 bases and at J to 7 bases, leaving 6 bases not matched to a gene. The CDR3 length is 14 residues.

The rearrangement joins TRBV5-6 to TRBJ1-2; D is possibly TRBD1 (6 bases). This CDR3 region has 14 residues. V was shortened by 1 base and J by 0 bases, with 7 bases between the two germline ends. Germline V gene data show CDR1 as SGHDT and CDR2 as YYEEEE. The CDR3 region is CASSLQGTNYGYTF. CDR3 nucleotides: TGTGCCAGCAGCTTGCAGGGGACTAACTATGGCTACACCTTC.

The chain uses TRBV5-6 and TRBJ2-2, with D unclear. Trimming pared 3 bases from V and 0 bases from J, leaving 9 bases between. Germline CDR1 and CDR2: SGHDT and YYEEEE. The CDR3 is 15 amino acids. For the CDR3, the DNA is TGTGCCAGCAGCTCCCAAGATACGAACACCGGGGAGCTGTTTTTT. Translating it yields CASSSQDTNTGELFF.

The gene calls are TRBV28 and TRBJ2-1; D is possibly TRBD2 (6 bases). The CDR3 sequence is 15 residues long. Trimming left V 3 bases short and J 6 bases short, with 15 bases between. Germline assignment: CDR1 MDHEN and CDR2 SYDVKM. The CDR3, as DNA: TGTGCCAGCAGTTTTCCCGGGACTCCTGTCAATGAGCAGTTCTTC. This codes for CASSFPGTPVNEQFF.

This clonotype was counted many times. The rearrangement uses TRBV20-1 and TRBJ2-1; D unclear. Germline V gene data show CDR1 as DFQATT and CDR2 as SNEGSKA (reference sequence). This CDR3 has 17 residues. Trimming pared 3 bases from V and 6 bases from J, leaving 24 bases between. The CDR3 region has the DNA TGCAGTGCTAGGGGGTTTTATGGGGTCGTTGGATTCAATGAGCAGTTCTTC. It codes for CSARGFYGVVGFNEQFF.

The chain employs TRBV5-4 and TRBJ2-7; tentatively, D is TRBD1 (6 bases). The DNA end lines up better with TRBJ2-1; the J call may be wrong. Germline CDR1 is SGHNT and CDR2 is YYREEE (reference sequence). The CDR3 extends over 15 amino acids. DNA of the CDR3: TGTGCCAGCAGCTTGGTGGGACAACCCTACAATGAGCAGTTCTTC. This codes for CASSLVGQPYNEQFF.

In its sample, this clonotype was seen many times. The V and J genes are TRBV29-1 and TRBJ1-1; tentatively, D is TRBD1 (6 bases). CDR1 and CDR2 (germline): SQVTM, ANQGSEA. CDR3 length equals 13 residues. Deletions cut 7 bases from V and 6 bases from J, with 18 bases between. The CDR3 loop reads CSAIRGGVAEAFF. The CDR3 DNA sequence: TGCAGCGCCATAAGAGGGGGGGTAGCTGAAGCTTTCTTT.

This clonotype has a handful of counts. This chain uses TRBV10-2 with TRBJ1-1, with 9 bases lining up with TRBD1. Per germline, CDR1 WSHSY and CDR2 SAAADI. The CDR3 runs to 15 residues. The trim removed 6 bases at V and 1 base at J, leaving 6 bases unmatched. The CDR3 is CASSRDRVGNTEAFF. CDR3 sequence (DNA): TGCGCCAGCAGCCGGGACAGGGTGGGGAACACTGAAGCTTTCTTT.

This clonotype has a count of ten or more. This chain joins TRBV7-2 and TRBJ1-5; D is possibly TRBD1 (6 bases). Germline lookup yields CDR1 SGHTA and CDR2 FQGNSA. The length of the CDR3 is 15 residues. With 3 bases removed from V and 4 bases from J, the gap between germline ends came to 13 bases. The CDR3 loop is CASSFARGQNQPQHF. The DNA of the CDR3 is TGTGCCAGCAGCTTTGCCAGGGGCCAGAATCAGCCCCAGCATTTT.

This clonotype has a count of ten or more. The J gene is TRBJ2-4, the V gene TRBV21-1; the DNA was not used to check the table's D call, TRBD2. TRBV21-1 is a documented pseudogene. The CDR3 sequence is 15 residues long. The CDR3 DNA follows: TGTGCCGCTCGGAGCTCGCTGAAAAGGGAGGACATTCAGTACTTC. Translated: CAARSSLKREDIQYF.

The genes are TRBV4-2 and TRBJ2-3; D not certain. CDR1 LGHNA and CDR2 YNFKEQ come from the germline V gene. V lost 0 bases and J lost 2, with 9 bases in between. The CDR3 length is 15 residues. The CDR3 coding sequence is TGTGCCAGCAGCCAAGATCGAGCCTTCACAGATACGCAGTATTTT. Amino acid sequence: CASSQDRAFTDTQYF.

There are many counts of this clonotype. The chain is built from TRBV19 and TRBJ1-5; no reliable D call. Germline V gene lookup returns CDR1 LNHDA and CDR2 SQIVND (reference sequence). Trimming took off 2 bases at V and 5 bases at J, with 7 bases between the two ends. The CDR3 contains 13 residues. The CDR3 DNA follows: TGTGCCAGTAGTATATTCATCTATCAGCCCCAGCATTTT. Its translation: CASSIFIYQPQHF.

V gene TRBV10-3 combines with J gene TRBJ1-1; 12 bases line up with TRBD1. Looked up from germline, CDR1 is ENHRY and CDR2 is SYGVKD. After removal of 6 bases from V and 4 bases from J, the junction contained 6 bases not matched to a gene. This CDR3 has 15 amino acids. CDR3 coding DNA: TGTGCCATCAGCCGGGACAGGGGGCTTACCACTGAAGCTTTCTTT. This encodes CAISRDRGLTTEAFF.

This clonotype was seen at least ten times. The rearrangement joins TRBV7-6 to TRBJ2-7, with 7 bases matching TRBD1. Unmatched junction bases numbered 2, after V lost 3 bases and J lost 3 bases. The CDR3 has 13 residues. Per the germline V gene, CDR1 is SGHVS and CDR2 is FNYEAQ. The chain's CDR3 is CASSFTGDYEQYF. CDR3 nucleotide sequence: TGTGCCAGCAGCTTCACAGGGGACTACGAGCAGTACTTC.

The CDR3 nucleotides read TGTGCCAGCAGCATTAGCGGGGGTACCTCCTACAATGAGCAGTTCTTC. This codes for CASSISGGTSYNEQFF. The J gene is TRBJ2-1, the V gene TRBV7-8; TRBD2 agrees at 9 bases. The junction had 5 bases not matched to a gene; V was cut back by 5 bases and J by 0 bases. The CDR3 length is 16 residues. Germline V gene lookup returns CDR1 SGHVS and CDR2 FQNEAQ.

The chain employs TRBV11-2 and TRBJ2-1; no clear D. This CDR3 has 13 residues. Deletions cut 3 bases from V and 10 bases from J, with 13 bases between. CDR1 and CDR2 (germline): SGHAT, FQNNGV. CDR3 DNA sequence: TGTGCCAGCAGCTTTGCCTCGAACTACGAGCAGTTCTTC. Its protein product is CASSFASNYEQFF.

This clonotype was picked up many times. The chain recombines TRBV9 with TRBJ1-6; 7 bases agree with TRBD1. Germline loops: CDR1 SGDLS, CDR2 YYNGEE. This CDR3 is 15 amino acids long. V shed 3 bases, J shed 6 bases, and the junction held 6 bases outside the gene matches. The CDR3 spells CASSATGTVNSPLHF. The CDR3 region has the DNA TGTGCCAGCAGCGCGACCGGGACAGTTAATTCACCCCTCCACTTT.

This clonotype occurred a few times. The V and J genes are TRBV5-1 and TRBJ1-2; D unclear. V was pared by 0 bases and J by 5 bases, with 11 bases between. The length of the CDR3 is 14 residues. From germline, CDR1 is SGHRS and CDR2 YFSETQ. CDR3 sequence: CASSLESIGYGYTF. Here the CDR3 DNA reads TGCGCCAGCAGCTTGGAGTCTATAGGGTATGGCTACACCTTC.